This T cell receptor beta chain came from a study of T-cell memory formation after mild COVID-19. Study-level findings and limits: The second-wave clones peaking on day 37 were not confirmed as SARS-CoV-2-specific. CD4+ contracting clones were found mainly in CM and EM, and CD8+ ones in EMRA. Clones that shrank (day 15 to 85) were balanced CD4/CD8, whereas later expanders leaned CD4+.

To note about this clonotype: Its target is not known.

Researchers used 5'RACE with constant-segment primers to make TCR alpha and TCR beta cDNA libraries that carry sample barcodes and UMIs. MiXCR, applied by TCRdb to the 5' RACE reads, yields one record per CDR3 protein. The table records about 120,000 distinct CDR3 sequences, approximately 21% of them present only once. Trimming shortened V by 7 bases and J by 3 bases, and 9 bases separated the two germline ends. This CDR3 region has 12 residues. The sample was PBMCs or a T cell subset sorted from them (not recorded which). This chain links TRBV12-3 or TRBV12-4 with TRBJ1-2; no reliable D call. This clonotype was sampled from a man aged 18 to 30 who had mild COVID-19 (a few samples of this study predate the infection). Cell type and time point are not known. CDR3 in DNA: TGTGCCAGCAACGGAGGCGACTATGGCTACACCTTC. It codes for CASNGGDYGYTF.